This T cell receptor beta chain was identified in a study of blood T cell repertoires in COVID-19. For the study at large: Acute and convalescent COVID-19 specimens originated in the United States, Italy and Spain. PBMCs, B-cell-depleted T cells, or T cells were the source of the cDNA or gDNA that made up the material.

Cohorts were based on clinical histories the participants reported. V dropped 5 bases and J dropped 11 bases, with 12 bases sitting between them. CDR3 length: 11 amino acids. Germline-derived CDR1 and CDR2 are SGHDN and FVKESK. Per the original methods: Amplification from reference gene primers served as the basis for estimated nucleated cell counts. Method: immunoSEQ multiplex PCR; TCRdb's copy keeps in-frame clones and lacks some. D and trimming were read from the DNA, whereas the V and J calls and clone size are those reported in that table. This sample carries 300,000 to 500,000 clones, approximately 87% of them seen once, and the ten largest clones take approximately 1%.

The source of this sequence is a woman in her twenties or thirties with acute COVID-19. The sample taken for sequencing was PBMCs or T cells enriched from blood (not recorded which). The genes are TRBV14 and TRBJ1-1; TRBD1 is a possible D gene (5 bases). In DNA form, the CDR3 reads TGTGCCAGCAGCTGGGGGGAAAGCGCTTTCTTT. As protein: CASSWGESAFF.